This TCR beta chain is drawn from a study of CD8 T cells in Susac syndrome. Note on this clonotype: Its matching antigen is unknown.

Whole-study results and caveats: An acknowledgment was made by the study that its TCR sequencing and HLA analysis involved relatively few individuals.

An amount of RNA that ranged from roughly 0.5 to 1 ug was reverse transcribed with random hexamers. TCRdb ran MiXCR on the immunoSEQ multiplex PCR reads and lists one entry per CDR3 protein. This repertoire shows hundreds of thousands of distinct CDR3 sequences, 93% found once; its top ten account for around 0.07%. The sequence was obtained from a human donor with multiple sclerosis. The sample taken for sequencing was CD4+ T cells from PBMCs.

CDR3 in DNA: TGTGCCAGCAGCCCCGTCCGACTAGCGGTCAGCTCCTACGAGCAGTACGTC. Translated: CASSPVRLAVSSYEQYV. The V call is TRBV7-8, the J call TRBJ2-7; 9 nucleotides align to TRBD2. The CDR3 spans 17 residues. Germline CDR1 SGHVS, CDR2 FQNEAQ. The ends lost 5 bases at V and 0 bases at J; junction bases unmatched: 11.